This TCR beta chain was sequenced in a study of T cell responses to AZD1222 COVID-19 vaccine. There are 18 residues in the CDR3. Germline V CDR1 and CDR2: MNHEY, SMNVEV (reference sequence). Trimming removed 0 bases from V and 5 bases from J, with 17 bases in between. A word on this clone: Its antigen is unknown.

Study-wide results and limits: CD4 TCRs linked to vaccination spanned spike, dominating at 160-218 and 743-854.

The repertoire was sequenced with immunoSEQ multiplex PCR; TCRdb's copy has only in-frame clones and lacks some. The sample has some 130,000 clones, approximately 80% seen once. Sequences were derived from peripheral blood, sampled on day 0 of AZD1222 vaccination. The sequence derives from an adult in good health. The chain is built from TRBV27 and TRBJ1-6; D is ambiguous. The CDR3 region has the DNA TGTGCCAGCAGTTTATCCGCACTCCCGAGACTCGATAATTCACCCCTCCACTTT. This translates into CASSLSALPRLDNSPLHF.